The present TCR beta chain was sequenced within a study of tumor-infiltrating lymphocytes in primary liver carcinoma. Findings and limits, study-wide: Tumor tissue displayed a significantly greater top-250-clone fraction than blood (p = 0.039).

Remarks on this clonotype: Its antigen is still unknown.

Germline lookup yields CDR1 MNHEY and CDR2 SVGEGT. This CDR3 has 17 residues. Trimming left V 6 bases short and J 6 bases short, with 23 bases between. A primer in the constant region served to generate TCR beta cDNA from approximately 500 ng of total RNA. Slightly modified ARM-PCR served as the procedure for the TCR beta libraries. These libraries came from three rounds of nested multiplex PCR. The opening two PCR rounds, about 10 cycles each, paired TRBV1-TRBV30 forward primers with a C-beta reverse primer. In TCRdb, the multiplex PCR reads were re-called with MiXCR into one record per CDR3 protein. The sample lists 300,000 to 350,000 distinct CDR3 sequences, around 50% occurring once. Germline DNA was also extracted, and blood RNA was taken from unsorted whole blood.

This chain uses TRBV6-2 or TRBV6-3 with TRBJ2-2, with D perhaps being TRBD1 or TRBD2 (5 bases each). This clonotype was obtained from a woman aged 25-40 years with primary liver carcinoma and hepatitis B virus infection. Sequencing was performed on peripheral blood. The CDR3 DNA reads as TGTGCCAGCAGACAACCTGAATCAAAAGGGGACCCCGGGGAGCTGTTTTTT. Translation: CASRQPESKGDPGELFF.